Listed below are T cell receptor beta chains from one sample, sequenced in a study of cytomegalovirus exposure and HLA in healthy donors. TCRdb keeps only in-frame clones here, not all; method: immunoSEQ multiplex PCR. The repertoire holds 200,000 or so clones, with 83% as singletons. The sequenced material came from PBMCs. The receptor source for this set is a girl between 10 and 17 years old in good health and CMV-seronegative. Both conserved end residues are part of each CDR3. Each record gives: J gene, D gene, V gene, clone size, CDR3 DNA, CDR3 protein. D genes are given only for firm matches. Rows give clone size only sometimes, using once, few, many, or a class for an expanded clone.

TRBJ1-1 . TRBV2 few TGTGCCAGCAGTATGCCGGTTTCCACTGAAGCTTTCTTT CASSMPVSTEAFF
TRBJ2-3 . TRBV25-1 . TGTGCCAGCAGTCCGCTAGAGGTATCCCGCGATACGCAGTATTTT CASSPLEVSRDTQYF
TRBJ2-3 TRBD2 TRBV28 once TGTGCCAGCAATTACCCTTCGGCCTCAAGGACTAGCGGGAGAGTTACAGATACGCAGTATTTT CASNYPSASRTSGRVTDTQYF
TRBJ2-2 . TRBV27 . TGTGCCAGCAGTAAGCAGGGGATTCCCACCGGGGAGCTGTTTTTT CASSKQGIPTGELFF
TRBJ1-2 TRBD1 TRBV12-5 . TGTGCTAGTGGTTTGTCCCCGGGAGGGGGCTCAACCTTC CASGLSPGGGSTF
TRBJ2-7 . TRBV11-2 . TGTGCCAGCAGCTTAGATCGGACTTCGGGGTACGAGCAGTACTTC CASSLDRTSGYEQYF
TRBJ2-2 . TRBV6-5 . TGTGCCAGCAGTTACTTTACCCCAGCGAGTATGGGGGAGCTGTTTTTT CASSYFTPASMGELFF
TRBJ1-2 . TRBV30 . TGTGCCTGGAGTGTCGGGAGTCTCTATGGCTACACCTTC CAWSVGSLYGYTF
TRBJ1-5 . TRBV6-6 few TGTGCCAGCAGTTACCCAGATTCCTATCAGCCCCAGCATTTT CASSYPDSYQPQHF
TRBJ1-1 . TRBV2 few TGTGCCAGCAACCAGGGGCTTTCGAACACTGAAGCTTTCTTT CASNQGLSNTEAFF
TRBJ2-7 . TRBV5-1 . TGCGCCAGCAGCCCAGGAGGGAATAACTACGAGCAGTACTTC CASSPGGNNYEQYF
TRBJ2-2 TRBD2 TRBV4-3 . TGCGCCAGCAGCCAAGCTAAGGTGGGACCGGGGGGCACCGGGGAGCTGTTTTTT CASSQAKVGPGGTGELFF
TRBJ2-1 . TRBV7-8 few TGTGCCAGCAGCAACCTAGTAGGATCCTACAATGAGCAGTTCTTC CASSNLVGSYNEQFF
TRBJ2-2 TRBD1 TRBV18 . TGTGCCAGCTCACCATCGACAGGGGGGCTTACCGGGGAGCTGTTTTTT CASSPSTGGLTGELFF
TRBJ1-6 . TRBV20-1 . TGCAGCCCGACGGCGGGTTCACCCCTCCACTTT CSPTAGSPLHF
TRBJ1-4 TRBD1 TRBV6-1 . TGTGCCAGCAGTGAAGAGGAAGAGGGGGCGCGAAAACTGTTTTTT CASSEEEEGARKLFF
TRBJ1-6 . TRBV4-3 . TGCGCCAGCAGCCAAGACGTTCGGGGGAGGGGTAATTCACCCCTCCACTTT CASSQDVRGRGNSPLHF
TRBJ2-7 . TRBV6-6 . TGTGCCAGCAGTTACTTCGGGGGCGAGCAGTACTTC CASSYFGGEQYF
TRBJ2-6 TRBD1 TRBV7-2 . TGTGCCAGCAGCAGATACAGGGGAACGGGTGGGGCCAACGTCCTGACTTTC CASSRYRGTGGANVLTF
TRBJ2-2 . TRBV18 . TGTGCCAGCTCACCACGCTCACAGAACACCGGGGAGCTGTTTTTT CASSPRSQNTGELFF
TRBJ1-2 TRBD1 TRBV28 . TGTGCCAGCACTACAGGGGACTATGGCTACACCTTC CASTTGDYGYTF
TRBJ1-1 . TRBV18 . TGTGCCAGCTCACCAGGACAGCGGAACACTGAAGCTTTCTTT CASSPGQRNTEAFF
TRBJ2-5 TRBD2 TRBV7-9 . TGTGCCAGCAGCCGGACTAGCGGGAGGGAGACCCAGTACTTC CASSRTSGRETQYF
TRBJ2-3 TRBD2 TRBV28 . TGTGCCAGCGAAGAGGCGGGAGACACAGATACGCAGTATTTT CASEEAGDTDTQYF
TRBJ1-2 . TRBV7-2 . TGTGCCAGCAGCAAGACAGGAGATCGATATGGCTACACCTTC CASSKTGDRYGYTF
TRBJ1-2 . TRBV5-4 . TGTGCCAGCAGCTTGCAATCAGGGGATGGCTACACCTTC CASSLQSGDGYTF
TRBJ2-5 TRBD2 TRBV28 few TGTGCCAGCAGTTTCGGGGGGGGCCGGTACTTC CASSFGGGRYF
TRBJ2-3 . TRBV9 . TGTGCCAGCAGCGCCAGGCAGGGGCCCCCCACAGATACGCAGTATTTT CASSARQGPPTDTQYF
TRBJ2-3 TRBD2 TRBV2 . TGTGCCAGTGGGACTAGCGGGGGGTACACGCAGTATTTT CASGTSGGYTQYF
TRBJ2-1 . TRBV27 . TGTGCCAGCGCGAAGCAGGGTAGCTCCTACAATGAGCAGTTCTTC CASAKQGSSYNEQFF
TRBJ1-5 TRBD1 TRBV7-8 . TGTGCCAGCAGCGCCCGACAGGGGGCGTCCCATCAGCCCCAGCATTTT CASSARQGASHQPQHF
TRBJ1-4 . TRBV28 . TGTGCCAGCAGGGGACACAGGGAATGGAGTGAAAAACTGTTTTTT CASRGHREWSEKLFF
TRBJ2-7 . TRBV15 . TGTGCCACCAGCAGAGCTAATTACGAGCAGTACTTC CATSRANYEQYF
TRBJ2-5 TRBD2 TRBV7-8 . TGTGCCAGCAGCTTAATTCGGACTAGCGGATACCAAGAGACCCAGTACTTC CASSLIRTSGYQETQYF
TRBJ1-1 TRBD1 TRBV19 . TGTGCCAGTAGTATCGGAACAGGGGCGAACACTGAAGCTTTCTTT CASSIGTGANTEAFF
TRBJ1-5 TRBD1 TRBV19 . TGTGCCAGTAGTAAAAACCCAAACAGGGGGCAGAGGGGTCAGCCCCAGCATTTT CASSKNPNRGQRGQPQHF